This T cell receptor beta chain comes out of a study of blood T cell repertoires in COVID-19. Study summary: T cells, B-cell-depleted T cells, or PBMCs supplied cDNA or gDNA.

Trimming left V 1 base short and J 5 bases short, with 11 bases between. Germline loops: CDR1 SGHNT, CDR2 YENEEA. CDR3 size: 14 residues. Per the authors' pipeline: It was from reference gene primer amplification that nucleated cell counts were estimated. Sequenced by immunoSEQ multiplex PCR; TCRdb stores in-frame clones only, minus some. That table gives V, J and clone size, and the DNA gave D and trimming. The sample lists 250,000 or so clones, about nine tenths occurring once. The origin of this receptor is a woman aged 40 to 49 who had recovered from COVID-19. The sample taken for sequencing was peripheral blood. The rearrangement uses TRBV11-3 and TRBJ2-5, with D tentatively TRBD2 (5 bases). Here the CDR3 reads CASSLAPGMETQYF. The DNA for the CDR3 is TGTGCCAGCAGCTTAGCCCCGGGGATGGAGACCCAGTACTTC.